This T cell receptor (beta chain) derives from a study of early T cells in non-severe SARS-CoV-2 infection. Study-level information: Bulk RNA isolated from unsorted whole blood underwent sequencing; chains were not paired.

This clonotype was seen repeatedly, ten times or more. Its specificity is unknown. TCRdb reanalysed the 5' RACE reads using MiXCR and keeps one entry per CDR3 protein. The sample gives 25,000 to 30,000 distinct CDR3 sequences, about 4.8% of which show up once; roughly 5.3% is in the top ten. Study results and caveats: Private and CD4 specificities were missed by VDJdb matching, which favored anti-spike CD8 responses.

This TCR was sampled from an adult who was a healthcare worker with PCR-confirmed SARS-CoV-2 infection or an uninfected control (not recorded which). The source material was whole blood.

The DNA of the CDR3 is TGTGCCAGCAGGGGGATCACAGATACGCAGTATTTT. Protein sequence: CASRGITDTQYF. V is TRBV6-6 and J is TRBJ2-3; D unclear. V shed 6 bases and J shed 2 bases, with 6 bases lying between them. In germline, CDR1 is MNHNY, CDR2 SVGAGI (reference sequence). There are 12 residues in the CDR3.